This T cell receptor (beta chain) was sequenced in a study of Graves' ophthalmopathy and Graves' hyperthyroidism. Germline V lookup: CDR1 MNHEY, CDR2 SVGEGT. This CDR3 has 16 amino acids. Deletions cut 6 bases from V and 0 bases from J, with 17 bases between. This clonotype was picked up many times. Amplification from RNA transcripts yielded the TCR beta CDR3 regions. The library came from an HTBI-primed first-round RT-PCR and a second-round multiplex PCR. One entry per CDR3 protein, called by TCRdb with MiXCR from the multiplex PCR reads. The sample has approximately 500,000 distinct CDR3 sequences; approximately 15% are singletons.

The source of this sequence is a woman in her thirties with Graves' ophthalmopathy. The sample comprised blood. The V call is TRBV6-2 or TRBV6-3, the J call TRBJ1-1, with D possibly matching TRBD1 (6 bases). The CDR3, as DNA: TGTGCCAGCAGAGAAGGGACCGGACAGATGAACACTGAAGCTTTCTTT. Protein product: CASREGTGQMNTEAFF.